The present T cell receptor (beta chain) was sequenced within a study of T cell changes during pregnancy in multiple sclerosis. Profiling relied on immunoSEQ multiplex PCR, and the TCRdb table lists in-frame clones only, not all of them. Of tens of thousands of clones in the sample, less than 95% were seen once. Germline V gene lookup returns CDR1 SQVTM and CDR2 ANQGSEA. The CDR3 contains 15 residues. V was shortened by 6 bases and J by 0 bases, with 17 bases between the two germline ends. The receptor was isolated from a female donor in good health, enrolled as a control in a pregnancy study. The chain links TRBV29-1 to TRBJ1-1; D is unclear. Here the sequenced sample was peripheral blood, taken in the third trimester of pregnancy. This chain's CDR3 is CSVAGRRQLNTEAFF. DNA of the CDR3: TGCAGCGTAGCCGGAAGGCGGCAGCTGAACACTGAAGCTTTCTTT. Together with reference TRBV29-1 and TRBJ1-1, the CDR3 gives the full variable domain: SAVISQKPSRDICQRGTSLTIQCQVDSQVTMMFWYRQQPGQSLTLIATANQGSEATYESGFVIDKFPISRPNLTFSTLTVSNMSPEDSSIYLCSVAGRRQLNTEAFFGQGTRLTVV.